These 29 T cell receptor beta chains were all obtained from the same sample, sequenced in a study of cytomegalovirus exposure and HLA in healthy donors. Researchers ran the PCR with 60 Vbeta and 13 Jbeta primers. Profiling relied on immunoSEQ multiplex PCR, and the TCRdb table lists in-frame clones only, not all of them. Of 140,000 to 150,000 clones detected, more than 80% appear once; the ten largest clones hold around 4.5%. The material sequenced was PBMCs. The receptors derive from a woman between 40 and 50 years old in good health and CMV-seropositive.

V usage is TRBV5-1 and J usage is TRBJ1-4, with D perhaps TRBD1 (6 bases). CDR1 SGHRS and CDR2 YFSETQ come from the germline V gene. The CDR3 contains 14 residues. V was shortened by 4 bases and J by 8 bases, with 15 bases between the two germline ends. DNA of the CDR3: TGCGCCAGCAGCAGAGGGGCAGGGGACGAAAAACTGTTTTTT. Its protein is CASSRGAGDEKLFF.

DNA for the CDR3: TGTGCCTGGAGGGCAGGGGGTAGAGCCTATGGCTACACCTTC. Translated: CAWRAGGRAYGYTF. The chain has TRBV30 and TRBJ1-2; 7 bases line up with TRBD1. Germline V CDR1 and CDR2: GTSNPN, SVGIG (reference sequence). The junction had 8 bases not matched to a gene; V was cut back by 3 bases and J by 4 bases. The CDR3 has 14 amino acids.

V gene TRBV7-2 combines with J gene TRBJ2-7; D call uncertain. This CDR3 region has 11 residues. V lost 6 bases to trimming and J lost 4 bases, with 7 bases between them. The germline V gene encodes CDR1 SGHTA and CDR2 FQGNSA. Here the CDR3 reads CASSPLYEQYF. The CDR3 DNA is TGTGCCAGCAGTCCTTTATACGAGCAGTACTTC.

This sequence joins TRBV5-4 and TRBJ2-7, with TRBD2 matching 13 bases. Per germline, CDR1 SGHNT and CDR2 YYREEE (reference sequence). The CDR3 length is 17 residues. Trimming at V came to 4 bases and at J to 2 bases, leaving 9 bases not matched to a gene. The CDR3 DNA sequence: TGTGCCAGCAGCCTCTCCCACGGGACTAGCGGGGCCTACGAGCAGTACTTC. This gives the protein CASSLSHGTSGAYEQYF. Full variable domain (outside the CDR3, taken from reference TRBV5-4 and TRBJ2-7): ETGVTQSPTHLIKTRGQQVTLRCSSQSGHNTVSWYQQALGQGPQFIFQYYREEENGRGNFPPRFSGLQFPNYSSELNVNALELDDSALYLCASSLSHGTSGAYEQYFGPGTRLTVT.

The CDR3 bases are TGTGCCATCAGTGACCCGAGGGGGGGCTACAATGAGCAGTTCTTC. The encoded protein is CAISDPRGGYNEQFF. The genes are TRBV10-3 and TRBJ2-1, with D perhaps TRBD2 (7 bases). In germline, CDR1 is ENHRY, CDR2 SYGVKD. This CDR3 has 15 amino acids. V was clipped by 3 bases and J by 3 bases, with 12 bases between them.

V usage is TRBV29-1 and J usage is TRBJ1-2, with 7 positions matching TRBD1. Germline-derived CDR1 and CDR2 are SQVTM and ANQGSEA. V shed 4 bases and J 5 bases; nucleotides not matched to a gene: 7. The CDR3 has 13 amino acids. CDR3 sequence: CSVVTGLWYGYTF. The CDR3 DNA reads TGCAGCGTTGTGACAGGGTTATGGTATGGCTACACCTTC. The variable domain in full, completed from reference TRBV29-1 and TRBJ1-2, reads SAVISQKPSRDICQRGTSLTIQCQVDSQVTMMFWYRQQPGQSLTLIATANQGSEATYESGFVIDKFPISRPNLTFSTLTVSNMSPEDSSIYLCSVVTGLWYGYTFGSGTRLTVV.

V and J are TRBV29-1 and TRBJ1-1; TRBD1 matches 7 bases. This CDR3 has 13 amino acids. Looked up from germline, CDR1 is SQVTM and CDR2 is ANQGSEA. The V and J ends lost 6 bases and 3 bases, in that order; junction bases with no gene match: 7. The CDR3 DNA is TGCAGCGTCCACAGGGGATTGGACACTGAAGCTTTCTTT. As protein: CSVHRGLDTEAFF.

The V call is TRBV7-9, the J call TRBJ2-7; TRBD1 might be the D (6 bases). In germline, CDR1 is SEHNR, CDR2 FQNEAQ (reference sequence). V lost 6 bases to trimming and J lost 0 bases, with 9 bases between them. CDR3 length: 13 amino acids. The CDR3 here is CASRETGSYEQYF. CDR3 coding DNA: TGTGCCAGCAGGGAGACAGGCTCCTACGAGCAGTACTTC. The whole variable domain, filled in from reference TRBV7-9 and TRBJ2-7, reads DTGVSQNPRHKITKRGQNVTFRCDPISEHNRLYWYRQTLGQGPEFLTYFQNEAQLEKSRLLSDRFSAERPKGSFSTLEIQRTEQGDSAMYLCASRETGSYEQYFGPGTRLTVT.

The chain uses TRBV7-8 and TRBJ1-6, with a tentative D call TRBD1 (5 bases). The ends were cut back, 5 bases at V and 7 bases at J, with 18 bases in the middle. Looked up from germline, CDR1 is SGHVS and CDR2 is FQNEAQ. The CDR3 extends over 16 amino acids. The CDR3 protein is CASSLTGTSYNSPLHF. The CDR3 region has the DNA TGTGCCAGCAGCCTGACCGGGACTTCTTACAATTCACCCCTCCACTTT.

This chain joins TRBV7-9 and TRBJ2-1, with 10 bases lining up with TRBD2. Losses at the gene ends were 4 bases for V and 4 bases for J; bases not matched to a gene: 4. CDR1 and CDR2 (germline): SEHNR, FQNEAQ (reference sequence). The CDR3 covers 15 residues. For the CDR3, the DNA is TGTGCCAGCAGCTGGACTAGCGGAGATTACAATGAGCAGTTCTTC. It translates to CASSWTSGDYNEQFF.

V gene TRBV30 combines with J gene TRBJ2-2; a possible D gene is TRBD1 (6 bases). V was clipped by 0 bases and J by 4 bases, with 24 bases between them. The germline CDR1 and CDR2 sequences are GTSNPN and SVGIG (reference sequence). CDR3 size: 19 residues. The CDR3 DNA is TGTGCCTGGAGTGTAGATGGTGTGTGGGGGCTAAGGGGCACCGGGGAGCTGTTTTTT. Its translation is CAWSVDGVWGLRGTGELFF. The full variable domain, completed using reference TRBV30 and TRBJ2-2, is SQTIHQWPATLVQPVGSPLSLECTVEGTSNPNLYWYRQAAGRGLQLLFYSVGIGQISSEVPQNLSASRPQDRQFILSSKKLLLSDSGFYLCAWSVDGVWGLRGTGELFFGEGSRLTVL.

The CDR3 DNA follows: TGTGCCAGCAGCGTAGAGGGACTTAGGGAGACCCAGTACTTC. It translates to CASSVEGLRETQYF. This rearrangement joins TRBV9 to TRBJ2-5, with D maybe TRBD2 (6 bases). Germline CDR1 and CDR2: SGDLS and YYNGEE. This CDR3 has 14 residues. The germline V and J ends were trimmed by 0 bases and 5 bases, with 11 bases remaining between them. The full variable domain, completed using reference TRBV9 and TRBJ2-5, is DSGVTQTPKHLITATGQRVTLRCSPRSGDLSVYWYQQSLDQGLQFLIQYYNGEERAKGNILERFSAQQFPDLHSELNLSSLELGDSALYFCASSVEGLRETQYFGPGTRLLVL.

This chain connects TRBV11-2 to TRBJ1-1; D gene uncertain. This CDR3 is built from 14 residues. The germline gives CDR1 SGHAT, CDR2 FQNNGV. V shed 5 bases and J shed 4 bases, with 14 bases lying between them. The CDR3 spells CASSPNFRGTEAFF. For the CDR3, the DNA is TGTGCCAGCAGCCCCAACTTCCGAGGCACTGAAGCTTTCTTT.

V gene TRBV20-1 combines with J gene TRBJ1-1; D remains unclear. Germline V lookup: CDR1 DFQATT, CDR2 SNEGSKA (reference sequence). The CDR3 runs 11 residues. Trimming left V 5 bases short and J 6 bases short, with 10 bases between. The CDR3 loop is CSAATRPEAFF. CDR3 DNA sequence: TGCAGTGCTGCGACTCGACCTGAAGCTTTCTTT.

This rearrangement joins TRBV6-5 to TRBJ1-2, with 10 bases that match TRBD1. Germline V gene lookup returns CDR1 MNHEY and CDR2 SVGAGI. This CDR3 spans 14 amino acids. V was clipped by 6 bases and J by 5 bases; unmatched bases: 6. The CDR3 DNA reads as TGTGCCAGCAGCGATCCGGGACAGGGGTATGGCTACACCTTC. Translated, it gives CASSDPGQGYGYTF.

CDR3 DNA sequence: TGTGCCTGGACCGGGGACAGGGGATCCACAGATACGCAGTATTTT. Its translation is CAWTGDRGSTDTQYF. The chain is built from TRBV30 and TRBJ2-3; TRBD1 agrees at 10 bases. Germline CDR1 GTSNPN, CDR2 SVGIG (reference sequence). With V trimmed by 4 bases and J by 2 bases, 6 bases remained unmatched. The CDR3 runs 15 residues.

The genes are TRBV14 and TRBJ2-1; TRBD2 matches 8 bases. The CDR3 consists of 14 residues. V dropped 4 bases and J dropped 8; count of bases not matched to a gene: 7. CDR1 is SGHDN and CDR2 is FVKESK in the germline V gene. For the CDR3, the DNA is TGTGCCAGCAGCCCAGCGGGAGCAGGCGATGAGCAGTTCTTC. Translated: CASSPAGAGDEQFF. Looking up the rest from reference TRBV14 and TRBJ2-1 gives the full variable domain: EAGVTQFPSHSVIEKGQTVTLRCDPISGHDNLYWYRRVMGKEIKFLLHFVKESKQDESGMPNNRFLAERTGGTYSTLKVQPAELEDSGVYFCASSPAGAGDEQFFGPGTRLTVL.

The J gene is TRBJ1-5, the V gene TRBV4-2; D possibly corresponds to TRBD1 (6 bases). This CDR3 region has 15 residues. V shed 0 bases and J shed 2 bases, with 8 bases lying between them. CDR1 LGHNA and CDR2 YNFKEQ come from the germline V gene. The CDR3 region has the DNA TGTGCCAGCAGCCAAGATCCAGGGGGCAATCAGCCCCAGCATTTT. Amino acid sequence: CASSQDPGGNQPQHF.

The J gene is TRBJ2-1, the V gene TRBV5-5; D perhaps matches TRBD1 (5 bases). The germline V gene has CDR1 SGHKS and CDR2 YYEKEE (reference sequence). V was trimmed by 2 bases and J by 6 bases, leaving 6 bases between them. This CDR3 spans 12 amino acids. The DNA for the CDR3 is TGTGCCAGCAGCTTTGACAGCAATGAGCAGTTCTTC. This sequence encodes CASSFDSNEQFF.

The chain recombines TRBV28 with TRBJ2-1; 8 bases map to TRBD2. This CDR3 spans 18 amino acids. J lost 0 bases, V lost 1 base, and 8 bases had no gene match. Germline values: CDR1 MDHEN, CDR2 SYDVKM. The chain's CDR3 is CASSLYPGGALSYNEQFF. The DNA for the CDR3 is TGTGCCAGCAGTTTATATCCCGGGGGGGCCCTCTCCTACAATGAGCAGTTCTTC.

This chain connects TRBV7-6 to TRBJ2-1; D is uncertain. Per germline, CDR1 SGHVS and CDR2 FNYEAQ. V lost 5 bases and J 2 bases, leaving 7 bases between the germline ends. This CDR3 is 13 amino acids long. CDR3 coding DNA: TGTGCCAGCAGCGTCTATACCTACAATGAGCAGTTCTTC. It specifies CASSVYTYNEQFF.

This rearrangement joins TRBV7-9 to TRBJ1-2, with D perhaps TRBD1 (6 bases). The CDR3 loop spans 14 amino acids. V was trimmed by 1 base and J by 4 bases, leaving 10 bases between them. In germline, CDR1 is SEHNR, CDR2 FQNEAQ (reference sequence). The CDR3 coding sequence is TGTGCCAGCAGCTTAGATCTGACAGGCTATGGCTACACCTTC. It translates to CASSLDLTGYGYTF.

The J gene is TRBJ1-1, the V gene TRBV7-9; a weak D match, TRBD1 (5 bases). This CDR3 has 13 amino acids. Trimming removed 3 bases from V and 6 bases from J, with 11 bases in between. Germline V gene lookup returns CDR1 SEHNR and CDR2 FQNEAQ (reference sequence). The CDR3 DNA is TGTGCCAGCAGCTTCCTAGGGGTCCCTGAAGCTTTCTTT. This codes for CASSFLGVPEAFF.

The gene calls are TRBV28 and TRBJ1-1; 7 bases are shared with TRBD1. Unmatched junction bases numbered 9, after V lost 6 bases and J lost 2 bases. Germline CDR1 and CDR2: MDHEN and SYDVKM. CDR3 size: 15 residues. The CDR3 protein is CASSGTGTANTEAFF. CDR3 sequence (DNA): TGTGCCAGCAGCGGTACCGGGACAGCTAACACTGAAGCTTTCTTT.

This CDR3 is CASSISDSNYGYTF. As DNA, the CDR3 is TGTGCCAGTAGTATTTCTGACTCTAACTATGGCTACACCTTC. This chain joins TRBV19 and TRBJ1-2; D call uncertain. This CDR3 is built from 14 residues. The V gene lost 3 bases and the J gene lost 0 bases, with 8 bases spanning the gap. Germline CDR1 is LNHDA and CDR2 is SQIVND (reference sequence).

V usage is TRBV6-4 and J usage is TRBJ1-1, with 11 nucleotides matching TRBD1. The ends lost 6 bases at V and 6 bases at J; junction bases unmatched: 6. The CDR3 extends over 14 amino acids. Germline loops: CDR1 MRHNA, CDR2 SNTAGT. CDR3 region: CASRGQGARSEAFF. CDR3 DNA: TGTGCCAGCAGAGGACAGGGGGCGAGGTCTGAAGCTTTCTTT.

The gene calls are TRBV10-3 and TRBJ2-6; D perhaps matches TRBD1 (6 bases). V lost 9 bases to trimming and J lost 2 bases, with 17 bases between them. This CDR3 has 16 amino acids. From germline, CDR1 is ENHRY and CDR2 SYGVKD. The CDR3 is CAISRGPQTGANVLTF. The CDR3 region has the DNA TGTGCCATTTCCAGGGGACCCCAGACTGGGGCCAACGTCCTGACTTTC.

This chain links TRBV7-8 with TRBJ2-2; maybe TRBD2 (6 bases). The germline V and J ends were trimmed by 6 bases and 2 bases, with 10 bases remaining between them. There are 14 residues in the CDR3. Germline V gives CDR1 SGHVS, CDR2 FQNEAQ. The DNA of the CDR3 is TGTGCCAGCAGGGCCGGGAGCAACACCGGGGAGCTGTTTTTT. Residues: CASRAGSNTGELFF. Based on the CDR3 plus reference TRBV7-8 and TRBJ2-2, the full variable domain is GAGVSQSPRYKVAKRGQDVALRCDPISGHVSLFWYQQALGQGPEFLTYFQNEAQLDKSGLPSDRFFAERPEGSVSTLKIQRTQQEDSAVYLCASRAGSNTGELFFGEGSRLTVL.

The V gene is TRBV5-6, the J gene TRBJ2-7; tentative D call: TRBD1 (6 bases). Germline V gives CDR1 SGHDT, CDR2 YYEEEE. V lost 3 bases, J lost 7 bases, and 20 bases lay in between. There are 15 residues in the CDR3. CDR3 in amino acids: CASSSSRLGGDEQYF. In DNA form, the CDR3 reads TGTGCCAGCAGCTCCTCACGATTAGGGGGAGATGAGCAGTACTTC.